The following is a TCR beta chain sequence with its context. Its antigen is still unknown. The CDR3 covers 15 residues. Trimming removed 2 bases from V and 5 bases from J, with 15 bases in between. Per germline, CDR1 MNHEY and CDR2 SVGEGT. The repertoire was sequenced with immunoSEQ multiplex PCR; TCRdb's copy has only in-frame clones and lacks some. The sample shows about 84,000 clones, 87% of them seen only once. The data are from a study of T cell responses to AZD1222 COVID-19 vaccine. Samples with a second dose at about 4 or about 12 weeks were pooled together. Notes on the study in general: Seropositivity was recorded at baseline in only a handful of AZD1222 recipients. Close to half of all spike-specific TCRs reportedly target regions of the variants that are unmutated. Vaccine-related CD4 TCRs covered spike, predominating at 160-218 and 743-854.

This chain joins TRBV6-2 or TRBV6-3 and TRBJ1-1; D is ambiguous. This sequence was found in an adult who received the AZD1222 COVID-19 vaccine. The source was peripheral blood, collected 28 days after the second AZD1222 dose. The CDR3 region has the DNA TGTGCCAGCAGTTACAGGGCAGGACTTCGGACTGAAGCTTTCTTT. Protein product: CASSYRAGLRTEAFF.